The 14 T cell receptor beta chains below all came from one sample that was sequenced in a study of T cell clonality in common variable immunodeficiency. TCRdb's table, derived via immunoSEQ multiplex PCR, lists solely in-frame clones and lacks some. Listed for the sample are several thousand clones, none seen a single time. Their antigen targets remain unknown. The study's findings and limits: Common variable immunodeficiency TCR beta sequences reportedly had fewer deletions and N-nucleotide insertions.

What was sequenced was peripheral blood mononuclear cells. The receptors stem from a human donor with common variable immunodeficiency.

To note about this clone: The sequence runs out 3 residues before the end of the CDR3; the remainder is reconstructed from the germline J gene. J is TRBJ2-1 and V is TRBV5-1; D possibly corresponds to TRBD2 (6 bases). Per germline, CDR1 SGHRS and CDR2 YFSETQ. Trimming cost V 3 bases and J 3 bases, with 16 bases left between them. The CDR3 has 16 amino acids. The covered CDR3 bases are TGCGCCAGCAGCTGGACCGGCGGGGCGGTCTACAATGAG. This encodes CASSWTGGAVYNE. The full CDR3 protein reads CASSWTGGAVYNEQFF.

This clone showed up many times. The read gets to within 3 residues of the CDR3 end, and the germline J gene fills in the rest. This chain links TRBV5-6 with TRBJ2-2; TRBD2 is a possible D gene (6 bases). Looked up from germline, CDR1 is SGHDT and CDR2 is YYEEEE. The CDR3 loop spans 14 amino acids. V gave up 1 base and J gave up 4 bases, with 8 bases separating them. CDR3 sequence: CASSLFGGTGELFF. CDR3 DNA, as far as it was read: TGTGCCAGCAGCTTGTTCGGGGGCACCGGGGAG.

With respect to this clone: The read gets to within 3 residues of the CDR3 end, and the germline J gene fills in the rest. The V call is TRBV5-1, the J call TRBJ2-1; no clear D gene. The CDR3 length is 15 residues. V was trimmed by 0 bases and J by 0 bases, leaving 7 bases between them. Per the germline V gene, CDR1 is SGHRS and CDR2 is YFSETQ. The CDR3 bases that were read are TGCGCCAGCAGCTTGGCCTACAGCTCCTACAATGAG. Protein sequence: CASSLAYSSYNE. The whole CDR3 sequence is CASSLAYSSYNEQFF.

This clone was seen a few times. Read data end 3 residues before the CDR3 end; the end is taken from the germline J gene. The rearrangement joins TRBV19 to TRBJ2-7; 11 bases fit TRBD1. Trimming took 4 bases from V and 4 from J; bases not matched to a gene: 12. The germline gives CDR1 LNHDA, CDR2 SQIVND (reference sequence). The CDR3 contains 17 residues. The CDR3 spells CASSTDLWTGGRYEQYF. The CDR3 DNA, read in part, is TGTGCCAGTAGTACCGATCTTTGGACAGGGGGCCGGTACGAG. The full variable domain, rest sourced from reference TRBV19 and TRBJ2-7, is DGGITQSPKYLFRKEGQNVTLSCEQNLNHDAMYWYRQDPGQGLRLIYYSQIVNDFQKGDIAEGYSVSREKKESFPLTVTSAQKNPTAFYLCASSTDLWTGGRYEQYFGPGTRLTVT.

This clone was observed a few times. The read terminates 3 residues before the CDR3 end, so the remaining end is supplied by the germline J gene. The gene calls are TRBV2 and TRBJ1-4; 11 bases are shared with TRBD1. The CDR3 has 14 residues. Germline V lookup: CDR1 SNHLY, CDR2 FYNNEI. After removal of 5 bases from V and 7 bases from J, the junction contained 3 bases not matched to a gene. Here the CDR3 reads CASSRDRGSEKLFF. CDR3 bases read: TGTGCCAGCAGTAGGGACAGGGGGAGTGAAAAA.

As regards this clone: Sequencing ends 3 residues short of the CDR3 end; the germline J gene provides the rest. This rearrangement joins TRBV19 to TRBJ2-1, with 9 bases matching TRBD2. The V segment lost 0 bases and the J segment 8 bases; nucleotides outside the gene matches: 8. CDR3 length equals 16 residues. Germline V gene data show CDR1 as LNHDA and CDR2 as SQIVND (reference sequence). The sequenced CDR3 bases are TGTGCCAGTAGTATAGATCTCAGCGGGGGGCTCGATGAG. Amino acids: CASSIDLSGGLDE. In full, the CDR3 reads CASSIDLSGGLDEQFF.

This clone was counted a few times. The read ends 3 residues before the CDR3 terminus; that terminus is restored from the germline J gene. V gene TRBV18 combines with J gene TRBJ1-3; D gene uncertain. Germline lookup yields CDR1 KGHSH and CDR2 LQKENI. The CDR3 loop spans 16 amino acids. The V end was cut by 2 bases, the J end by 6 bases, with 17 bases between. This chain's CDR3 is CASSPVAAAIENTIYF. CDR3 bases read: TGTGCCAGCTCACCAGTGGCAGCAGCGATTGAAAACACC.

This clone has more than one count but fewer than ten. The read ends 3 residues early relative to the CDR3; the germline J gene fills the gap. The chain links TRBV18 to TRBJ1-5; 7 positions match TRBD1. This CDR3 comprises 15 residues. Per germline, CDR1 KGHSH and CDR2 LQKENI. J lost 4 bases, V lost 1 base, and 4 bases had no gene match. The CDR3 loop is CASSPRGQANQPQHF. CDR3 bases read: TGTGCCAGCTCACCACGCGGACAGGCTAATCAGCCC.

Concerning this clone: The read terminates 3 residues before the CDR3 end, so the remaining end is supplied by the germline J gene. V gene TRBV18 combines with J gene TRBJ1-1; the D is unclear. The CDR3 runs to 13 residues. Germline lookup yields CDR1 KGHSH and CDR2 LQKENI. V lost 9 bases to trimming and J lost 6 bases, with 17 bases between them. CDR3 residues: CASKRSIVPEAFF. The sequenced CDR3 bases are TGTGCCAGTAAGCGTTCTATAGTTCCTGAA.

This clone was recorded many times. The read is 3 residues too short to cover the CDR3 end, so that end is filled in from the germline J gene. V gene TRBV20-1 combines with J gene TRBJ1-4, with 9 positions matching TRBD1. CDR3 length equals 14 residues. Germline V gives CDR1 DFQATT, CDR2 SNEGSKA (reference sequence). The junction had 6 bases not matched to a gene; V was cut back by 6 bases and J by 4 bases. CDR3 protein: CSALQDRGNEKLFF. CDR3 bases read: TGCAGTGCCCTTCAGGACAGGGGTAATGAAAAA.

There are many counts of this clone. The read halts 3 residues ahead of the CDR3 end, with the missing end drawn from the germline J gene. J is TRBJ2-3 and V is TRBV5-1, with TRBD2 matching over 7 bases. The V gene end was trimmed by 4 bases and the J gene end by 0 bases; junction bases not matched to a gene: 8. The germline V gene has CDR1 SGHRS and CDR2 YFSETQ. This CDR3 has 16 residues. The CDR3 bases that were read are TGCGCCAGCAGCCCCGGGGTTAGCGGGAGCACAGATACG. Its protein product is CASSPGVSGSTDT. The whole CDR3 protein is CASSPGVSGSTDTQYF.

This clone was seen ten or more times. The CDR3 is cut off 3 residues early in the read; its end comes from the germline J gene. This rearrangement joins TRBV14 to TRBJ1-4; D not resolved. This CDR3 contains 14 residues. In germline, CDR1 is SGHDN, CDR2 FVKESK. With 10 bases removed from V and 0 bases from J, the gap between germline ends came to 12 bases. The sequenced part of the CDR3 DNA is TGTGCCACCATAGACTCTGCAACTAATGAAAAA. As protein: CATIDSATNEK. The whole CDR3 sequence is CATIDSATNEKLFF.

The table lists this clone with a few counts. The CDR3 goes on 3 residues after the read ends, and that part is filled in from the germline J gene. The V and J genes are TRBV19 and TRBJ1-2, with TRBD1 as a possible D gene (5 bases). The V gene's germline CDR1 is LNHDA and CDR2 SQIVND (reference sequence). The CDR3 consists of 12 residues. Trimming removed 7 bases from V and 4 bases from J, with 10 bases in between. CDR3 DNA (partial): TGTGCCAGTAAGGCAGGGAGCTATGGC. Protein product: CASKAGSYG. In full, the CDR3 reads CASKAGSYGYTF.

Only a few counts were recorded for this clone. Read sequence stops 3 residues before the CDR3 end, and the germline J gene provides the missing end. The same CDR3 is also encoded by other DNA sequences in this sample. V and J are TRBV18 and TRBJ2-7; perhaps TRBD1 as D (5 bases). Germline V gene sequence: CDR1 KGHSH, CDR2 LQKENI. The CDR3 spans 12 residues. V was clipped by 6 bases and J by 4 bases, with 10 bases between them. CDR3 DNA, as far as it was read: TGTGCCAGCTCTGCGACAGTGTACGAG. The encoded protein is CASSATVYE. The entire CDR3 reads CASSATVYEQYF.